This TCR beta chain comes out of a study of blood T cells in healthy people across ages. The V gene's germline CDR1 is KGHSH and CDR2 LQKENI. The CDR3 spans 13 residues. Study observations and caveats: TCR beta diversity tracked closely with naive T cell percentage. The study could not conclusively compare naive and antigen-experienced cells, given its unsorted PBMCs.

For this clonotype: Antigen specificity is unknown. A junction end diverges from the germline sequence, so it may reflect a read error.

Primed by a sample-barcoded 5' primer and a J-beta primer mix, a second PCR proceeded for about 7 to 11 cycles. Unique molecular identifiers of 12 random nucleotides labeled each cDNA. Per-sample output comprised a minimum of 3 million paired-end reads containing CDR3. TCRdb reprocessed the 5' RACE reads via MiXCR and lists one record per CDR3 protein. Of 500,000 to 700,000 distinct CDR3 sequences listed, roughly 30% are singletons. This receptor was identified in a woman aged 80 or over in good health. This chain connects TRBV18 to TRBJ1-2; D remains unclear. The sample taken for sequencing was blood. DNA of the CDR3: TGTGCCAGCTCACCATCTGTGGCAGGAATTCCTGACTTC. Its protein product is CASSPSVAGIPDF.